The sequence of this T cell receptor (beta chain) was determined in a study of CD8 T cells in Susac syndrome. A quantity of roughly 0.5 to 1 ug RNA underwent reverse transcription using random hexamers. In TCRdb, the immunoSEQ multiplex PCR reads were re-called with MiXCR into one record per CDR3 protein. The sample includes 120,000 to 150,000 distinct CDR3 sequences, 95% of them seen just once. CDR3 size: 14 residues. CDR1 is SGHRS and CDR2 is YFSETQ in the germline V gene. V lost 0 bases and J lost 6, with 7 bases in between. The V gene is TRBV5-1, the J gene TRBJ1-6, with D hard to call. The sequenced sample consisted of CD4+ T cells from PBMCs. The TCR was taken from a human donor with Susac syndrome. CDR3 DNA sequence: TGCGCCAGCAGCTTGGAGATACCTAATTCACCCCTCCACTTT. Amino acids: CASSLEIPNSPLHF.